Listed below are T cell receptor beta chains from one sample, sequenced in a study of T cell responses to AZD1222 COVID-19 vaccine. Generated by immunoSEQ multiplex PCR, the TCRdb table keeps only in-frame clones and is missing some. The sample records 150,000 or so clones, 75% to 90% being singletons. The sample in question was peripheral blood, obtained on day 0 of AZD1222 vaccination. The receptor source for this set is an adult in good health. Both conserved end residues are part of each CDR3. A D gene is named only where the DNA matches it firmly. Clone size appears in some rows only: once, few, many, or a class for an expanded clone.

d_call	clone_size	v_call	j_call	cdr3_nt	cdr3_aa
.	.	TRBV6-1	TRBJ2-7	TGTGCCAGCAGTGAATCCTACGAGCAGTACTTC	CASSESYEQYF
.	.	TRBV7-9	TRBJ2-2	TGTGCCAGCGGAGGGGGGTTTGCGACCACCGGGGAGCTGTTTTTT	CASGGGFATTGELFF
TRBD2	.	TRBV27	TRBJ2-1	TGTGCCAGCAGTGCCGGGGGGGCCGAGTACAATGAGCAGTTCTTC	CASSAGGAEYNEQFF
TRBD1	.	TRBV15	TRBJ1-4	TGTGCCACCAGCAGACAGACAGGGGGCGGTGAAAAACTGTTTTTT	CATSRQTGGGEKLFF
.	.	TRBV15	TRBJ2-7	TGTGCCACGGAGGGACTTGTATACGAGCAGTACTTC	CATEGLVYEQYF
.	.	TRBV7-9	TRBJ2-2	TGTGCCAGCTCCCGAATTTCGGGGGAGCTGTTTTTT	CASSRISGELFF
.	.	TRBV5-1	TRBJ1-5	TGCGCCAGCAGCCTCGACAGGAGCAATCAGCCCCAGCATTTT	CASSLDRSNQPQHF
.	.	TRBV11-2	TRBJ1-1	TGTGCCAGCAGCTTAGGGGGGAACACTGAAGCTTTCTTT	CASSLGGNTEAFF
.	once	TRBV6-5	TRBJ2-7	TGTGCCAGCAGTTACTCTCCGACAGGACACTCCTACGAGCAGTACTTC	CASSYSPTGHSYEQYF
.	.	TRBV7-2	TRBJ1-4	TGTGCCAGCAGCTTAACACATCAGTTTGATGAAAAACTGTTTTTT	CASSLTHQFDEKLFF
TRBD1	.	TRBV6-5	TRBJ1-2	TGTGCCAGCAGTTACGCGGAGGGGGCAAGTTATGGCTACACCTTC	CASSYAEGASYGYTF
.	.	TRBV6-6	TRBJ1-3	TGTGCCAGCATTCCACAATCCTCTGGAAACACCATATATTTT	CASIPQSSGNTIYF
TRBD2	.	TRBV5-1	TRBJ2-5	TGCGCCAGCAGCTTGGAGCCTAGCGGGAGTGAGGCCCAGTACTTC	CASSLEPSGSEAQYF
.	.	TRBV7-8	TRBJ1-1	TGTGCCAGCACCTTAGCGGGGGCCACTGAAGCTTTCTTT	CASTLAGATEAFF
.	.	TRBV29-1	TRBJ1-1	TGCAGCGTTGAAAGGGGACAGAACACTGAAGCTTTCTTT	CSVERGQNTEAFF
TRBD2	.	TRBV2	TRBJ2-3	TGTGCCAGCAGTGAAGCGGCGACGGGAGGGCCTGGAGATACGCAGTATTTT	CASSEAATGGPGDTQYF
TRBD1	.	TRBV11-3	TRBJ1-5	TGTGCCAGCAATCACAGGGGGCGCAAACAGCCCCAGCATTTT	CASNHRGRKQPQHF
TRBD2	.	TRBV12-5	TRBJ2-7	TGTGCTAGTGCCCTAGCGGGAGCATCCTACGAGCAGTACTTC	CASALAGASYEQYF
.	.	TRBV24-1	TRBJ1-4	TGTGCCACCAGTGATTCCCGCGGGGCCGGCGAAAAACTGTTTTTT	CATSDSRGAGEKLFF